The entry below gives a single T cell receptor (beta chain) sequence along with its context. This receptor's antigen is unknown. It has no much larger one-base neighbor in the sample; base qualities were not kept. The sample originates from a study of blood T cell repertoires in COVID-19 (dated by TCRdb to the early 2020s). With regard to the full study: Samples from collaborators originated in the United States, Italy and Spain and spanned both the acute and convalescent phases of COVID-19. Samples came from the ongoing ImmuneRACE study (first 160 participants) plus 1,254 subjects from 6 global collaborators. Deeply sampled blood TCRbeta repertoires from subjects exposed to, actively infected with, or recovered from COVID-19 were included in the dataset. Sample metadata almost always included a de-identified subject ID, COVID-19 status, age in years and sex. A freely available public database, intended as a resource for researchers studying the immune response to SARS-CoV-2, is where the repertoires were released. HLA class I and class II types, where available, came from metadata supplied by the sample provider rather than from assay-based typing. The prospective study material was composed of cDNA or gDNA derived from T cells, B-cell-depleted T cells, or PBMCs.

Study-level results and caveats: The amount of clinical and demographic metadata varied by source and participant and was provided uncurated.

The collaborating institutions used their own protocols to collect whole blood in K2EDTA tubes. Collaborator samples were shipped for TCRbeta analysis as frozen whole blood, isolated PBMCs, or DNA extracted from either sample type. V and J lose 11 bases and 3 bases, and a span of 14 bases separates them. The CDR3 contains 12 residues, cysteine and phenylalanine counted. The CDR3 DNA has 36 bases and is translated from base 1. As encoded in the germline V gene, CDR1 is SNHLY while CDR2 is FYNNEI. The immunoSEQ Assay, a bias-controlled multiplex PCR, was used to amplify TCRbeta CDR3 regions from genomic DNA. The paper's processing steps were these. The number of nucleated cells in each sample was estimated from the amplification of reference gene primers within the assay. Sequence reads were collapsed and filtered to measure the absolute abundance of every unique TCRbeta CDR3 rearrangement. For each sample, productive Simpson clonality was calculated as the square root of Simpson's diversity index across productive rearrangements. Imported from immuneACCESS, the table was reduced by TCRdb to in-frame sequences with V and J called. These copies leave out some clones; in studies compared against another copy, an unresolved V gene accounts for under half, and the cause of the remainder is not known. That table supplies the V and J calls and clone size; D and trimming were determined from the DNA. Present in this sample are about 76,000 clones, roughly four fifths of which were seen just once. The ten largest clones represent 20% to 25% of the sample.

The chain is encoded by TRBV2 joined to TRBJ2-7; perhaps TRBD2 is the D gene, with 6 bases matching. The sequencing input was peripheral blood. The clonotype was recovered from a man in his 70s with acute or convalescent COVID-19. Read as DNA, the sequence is TGTGCCTCCGGGGTAGCGGACTACGAGCAGTACTTC. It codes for CASGVADYEQYF.